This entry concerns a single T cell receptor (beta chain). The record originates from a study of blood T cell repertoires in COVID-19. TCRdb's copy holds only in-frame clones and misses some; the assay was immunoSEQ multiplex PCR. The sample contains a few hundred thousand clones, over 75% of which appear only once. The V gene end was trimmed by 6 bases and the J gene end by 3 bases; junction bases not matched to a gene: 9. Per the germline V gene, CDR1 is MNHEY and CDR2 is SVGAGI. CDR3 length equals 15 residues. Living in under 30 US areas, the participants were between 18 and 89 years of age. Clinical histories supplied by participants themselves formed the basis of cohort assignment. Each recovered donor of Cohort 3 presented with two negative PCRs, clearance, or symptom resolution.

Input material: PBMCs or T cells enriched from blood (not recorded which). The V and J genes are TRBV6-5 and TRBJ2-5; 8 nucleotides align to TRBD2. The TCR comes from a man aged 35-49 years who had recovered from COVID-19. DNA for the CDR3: TGTGCCAGCAGAACCCTAGGAGCGGGGGAAGAGACCCAGTACTTC. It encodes CASRTLGAGEETQYF.